The entry below gives a single T cell receptor (beta chain) sequence along with its context. This entry belongs to a study of blood T cell repertoires in COVID-19. Study as a whole: Samples taken during acute and convalescent COVID-19 were collected in the United States, Italy and Spain. The cDNA or gDNA used as material had been derived from T cells, B-cell-depleted T cells, or PBMCs.

In the authors' methods: Estimation of nucleated cell counts was performed using reference gene primer amplification. The method was immunoSEQ multiplex PCR; TCRdb's version includes in-frame clones alone and lacks a portion of them. That table gives V, J and clone size, and the DNA gave D and trimming. The sample has 200,000 to 300,000 clones, approximately 92% seen once. Seattle researchers signed up patients amid active infection and tracked them longitudinally. The CDR3 is made up of 15 amino acids. Unmatched junction bases numbered 3, after V lost 2 bases and J lost 5 bases. Germline CDR1 reads MNHEY; CDR2 reads SVGAGI.

The sequencing input was peripheral blood. This chain connects TRBV6-5 to TRBJ2-1; TRBD2 matches 10 bases. The sequence was collected from a person under 35 with COVID-19, enrolled during active disease. For the CDR3, the DNA is TGTGCCAGCAGTTACCGCCTAGCGGGAGACAATGAGCAGTTCTTC. Amino acids: CASSYRLAGDNEQFF.